Only a few counts were recorded for the clone carrying this TCR beta chain. Antigen unknown. The record originates from a study of T-cell memory formation after mild COVID-19. Study-wide context: Largely donor-specific sequence clusters came from two donors.

CDR1 is LGHNA and CDR2 is YSLEER in the germline V gene. V lost 3 bases and J lost 4, with 17 bases in between. There are 16 residues in the CDR3. Study-wide findings and caveats: Contracting clones, day 15 to 85, had balanced CD4/CD8, and later expanders favored CD4+. Contracting CD8+ clones were enriched in EMRA, CD4+ mainly in CM and EM.

Each CDR3 protein is one row after TCRdb ran MiXCR on the 5' RACE reads. Of about 82,000 distinct CDR3 sequences in the sample, around 16% were seen once. The TCR sequence derives from a man aged 18 to 30 who had mild COVID-19 (a few samples of this study predate the infection). Cell type and time point are not known. The sample was PBMCs or a T cell subset sorted from them (not recorded which). The V gene is TRBV4-3, the J gene TRBJ2-3, with D perhaps assigned TRBD1 or TRBD2 (5 bases each). The CDR3 loop reads CASSQGVAPPADTQYF. Written as DNA, the CDR3 is TGCGCCAGCAGCCAGGGGGTAGCTCCACCGGCAGATACGCAGTATTTT.